A selection of T cell receptor beta chains follows, all from one sample in a study of identical twins. TCRdb ran MiXCR on the 5' RACE reads and lists one entry per CDR3 protein. The table records 750,000 to 950,000 distinct CDR3 sequences, roughly an eighth of them present only once. These data are also associated with another study on yellow fever vaccine responses in identical twins.

Material: PBMCs. The receptor set was obtained from a woman between 18 and 29 years old in good health. The CDR3 runs from the conserved cysteine through the conserved F or W. A D gene is named only where the DNA matches it firmly. The size field is filled for only some rows; it gives once, few, many or a size class.

D	V	size	J	DNA	CDR3
TRBD2	TRBV4-1	many	TRBJ2-1	TGCGCCAGCAGCCTACCGGGACTAGCGGGAGGGCCTCGCAATGAGCAGTTCTTC	CASSLPGLAGGPRNEQFF
TRBD1	TRBV20-1	-	TRBJ2-1	TGCAGTGCCCCGCCGGGACAGGACTACAATGAGCAGTTCTTC	CSAPPGQDYNEQFF
TRBD2	TRBV5-1	-	TRBJ2-5	TGCGCCAGCAGCGAAAGTAGCGGGAGACCGGAGACCCAGTACTTC	CASSESSGRPETQYF
TRBD2	TRBV6-2/TRBV6-3	few	TRBJ2-5	TGTGCCAGCAGTTACTCGAGCAGCGGGGGGCCCCTTCAAGAGACCCAGTACTTC	CASSYSSSGGPLQETQYF
TRBD1	TRBV11-2	many	TRBJ2-2	TGTGCCAGCAGCCAGGGGGCCAGGTGGAACACCGGGGAGCTGTTTTTT	CASSQGARWNTGELFF
TRBD1	TRBV6-2/TRBV6-3	-	TRBJ2-5	TGTGCCAGCAGTTACGGGACAGTGGGGCTCCAAGAGACCCAGTACTTC	CASSYGTVGLQETQYF
-	TRBV11-2	few	TRBJ2-1	TGTGCCAGCAGCTTAGATCTTTGGGGCGCGGGGTACAATGAGCAGTTCTTC	CASSLDLWGAGYNEQFF
TRBD2	TRBV7-2	-	TRBJ2-1	TGTGCCAGCACCCGAGTAGCGGGAGTGGGAAAGAATGAGCAGTTCTTC	CASTRVAGVGKNEQFF
TRBD2	TRBV14	few	TRBJ2-1	TGTGCCAGCAGCCACAGACTAGCGGGAGGGAATGAGCAGTTCTTC	CASSHRLAGGNEQFF
-	TRBV20-1	-	TRBJ1-4	TGCAGTGCTAGAGTGAGGTCAACTAATGAAAAACTGTTTTTT	CSARVRSTNEKLFF
-	TRBV7-6	-	TRBJ1-6	TGTGCCAGCAGCTTAGCCCGGAAATCACCCCTCCACTTT	CASSLARKSPLHF
-	TRBV7-2	many	TRBJ2-1	TGTGCCAGCAGCCCATCTCCGGGGGGCAAATACAATGAGCAGTTCTTC	CASSPSPGGKYNEQFF
-	TRBV6-1	many	TRBJ2-1	TGTGCCAGCAGTGAAGTAGGAGGGGACGGGAAGCAGTTCTTC	CASSEVGGDGKQFF
-	TRBV28	-	TRBJ2-1	TGTGCCAGCAGTTCCACACAGGGCGTAAGCTCCTACAATGAGCAGTTCTTC	CASSSTQGVSSYNEQFF
TRBD2	TRBV29-1	-	TRBJ2-7	TGCAGCGTTAGGCGGGAGGGGTACGAGCAGTACTTC	CSVRREGYEQYF
TRBD1	TRBV25-1	few	TRBJ1-2	TGTGCCAGCAGGGTAGGGGGCTCGGGCTACACCTTC	CASRVGGSGYTF
-	TRBV12-3/TRBV12-4	few	TRBJ2-1	TGTGCCAGCACCAGGGACTTTACGGAGCAGTTCTTC	CASTRDFTEQFF
-	TRBV5-1	few	TRBJ2-5	TGCGCCAGCAGCTTAACAGCCTACGGGGAGACCCAGTACTTC	CASSLTAYGETQYF
-	TRBV4-1	few	TRBJ2-3	TGCGCCAGCAGCCACCTGGAGGGGGGACTAGATACGCAGTATTTT	CASSHLEGGLDTQYF
-	TRBV29-1	once	TRBJ2-3	TGCAGCGTTAAGAGGGGCCTCACAGATACGCAGTATTTT	CSVKRGLTDTQYF
-	TRBV20-1	many	TRBJ1-3	TGCAGTGCTACGATACAGGGAAACACCATATATTTT	CSATIQGNTIYF
-	TRBV28	many	TRBJ1-4	TGTGCCAGCAGTCCCCCCCTTTTGCTCAGGAATAATGAAAAACTGTTTTTT	CASSPPLLLRNNEKLFF
TRBD2	TRBV15	few	TRBJ2-3	TGTGCCACCAGCACCATCCCCGGCGGGGGGGGCACAGATACGCAGTATTTT	CATSTIPGGGGTDTQYF
-	TRBV5-1	many	TRBJ2-3	TGCGCCAGCAGCTTGTGGGCCGGAAGCACAGATACGCAGTATTTT	CASSLWAGSTDTQYF
-	TRBV12-3/TRBV12-4	-	TRBJ1-5	TGTGCCAGCAGTTTGTTTGCTGGGATTGAGGAAAGCAATCAGCCCCAGCATTTT	CASSLFAGIEESNQPQHF
-	TRBV10-3	many	TRBJ2-2	TGTGCCATCAGTGAGTCGCTCCGAAACACCGGGGAGCTGTTTTTT	CAISESLRNTGELFF
-	TRBV3-1	few	TRBJ2-2	TGTGCCAGCAGCCAAGCCGAAACCCGAAACACCGGGGAGCTGTTTTTT	CASSQAETRNTGELFF
TRBD2	TRBV27	many	TRBJ2-1	TGTGCCAGCAGTTCGGGCGGGGGGTACAATGAGCAGTTCTTC	CASSSGGGYNEQFF
-	TRBV12-3/TRBV12-4	-	TRBJ1-1	TGTGCCAGCAGAATTGGGACCCTGAACACTGAAGCTTTCTTT	CASRIGTLNTEAFF
TRBD2	TRBV5-1	-	TRBJ2-7	TGCGCCAGCAGCTCGGGGGGACTAGCGGGCGGGTCCTACGAGCAGTACTTC	CASSSGGLAGGSYEQYF
TRBD2	TRBV4-2	few	TRBJ2-7	TGTGCCAGCAGCCAAGAGGGCGCTAGCGGGAGCGACGAGCAGTACTTC	CASSQEGASGSDEQYF
TRBD1	TRBV6-2/TRBV6-3	-	TRBJ1-1	TGTGCCAGCAGTTACTCGGCGACAGGGAATCCTGAAGCTTTCTTT	CASSYSATGNPEAFF
TRBD2	TRBV6-1	-	TRBJ2-2	TGTGCCAGCACCCCCGGGACTAGCGGGGGGGCCGTCGGGGAGCTGTTTTTT	CASTPGTSGGAVGELFF
-	TRBV20-1	few	TRBJ2-3	TGCAGTGCGCACATGGCCGATACGCAGTATTTT	CSAHMADTQYF
TRBD2	TRBV12-3/TRBV12-4	-	TRBJ2-5	TGTGCCAGCAGTTCCCGACTAGCGGGGAAAGAGACCCAGTACTTC	CASSSRLAGKETQYF
TRBD2	TRBV5-6	many	TRBJ2-5	TGTGCCAGCAGCGCGGGGACTAGTCGTGAGACCCAGTACTTC	CASSAGTSRETQYF